Listed here are 30 T cell receptor beta chains from one sample, sequenced in a study of T-cell memory formation after mild COVID-19 (dated by TCRdb to about 2021). The method behind the library was 5' RACE. The reads were generated on an Illumina NovaSeq 6000. TCRdb itself trimmed the public reads at Q25 with fastp, ran MiXCR and retained productive beta chains. Here each entry gathers all rows of one CDR3 protein and keeps the most common genes and DNA. This sample has 200,000 to 300,000 distinct CDR3 sequences in its table, and around 10% of those were observed once. The top ten hold 20% to 25% of the sample. Sequencing was done on a sample of PBMCs or a T cell subset sorted from them (not recorded which). The receptors were sampled from a man aged 18-30 years who had mild COVID-19 (a few samples of this study predate the infection). The sample titles of this study are shuffled in the database, so cell type and time point are left out; the donor was told from shared clones.

This chain joins TRBV29-1 and TRBJ2-3; TRBD1 matches 7 bases. V trimming: 7 bases; J trimming: 1 base; junction bases outside the gene matches: 14. Germline V lookup: CDR1 SQVTM, CDR2 ANQGSEA. The CDR3 has 16 amino acids. CDR3 coding DNA: TGCAGCGCCCCGCCGTCATTAACAGGGGGCACAGATACGCAGTATTTT. This sequence encodes CSAPPSLTGGTDTQYF.

This clonotype was seen once. The rearrangement uses TRBV7-2 and TRBJ2-1; TRBD1 might be the D (6 bases). Germline CDR1 and CDR2: SGHTA and FQGNSA. V shed 4 bases and J shed 6 bases, with 10 bases lying between them. The CDR3 extends over 13 amino acids. DNA of the CDR3: TGTGCCAGCAGCTCCCAAGGGGGCAATGAGCAGTTCTTC. Translated: CASSSQGGNEQFF.

This sequence joins TRBV12-3 or TRBV12-4 and TRBJ2-3; no reliable D call. V was clipped by 0 bases and J by 0 bases, with 10 bases between them. This CDR3 region has 16 residues. CDR3 loop: CASSLAPQASTDTQYF. The CDR3 DNA reads TGTGCCAGCAGTTTAGCGCCTCAGGCTAGCACAGATACGCAGTATTTT.

The rearrangement uses TRBV6-2 or TRBV6-3 and TRBJ1-5; D is unclear. This CDR3 is built from 13 residues. V shed 2 bases and J shed 3 bases, with 5 bases lying between them. CDR1 MNHEY and CDR2 SVGEGT come from the germline V gene. The CDR3 coding sequence is TGTGCCAGCAGTTACGCCCCCAATCAGCCCCAGCATTTT. It translates to CASSYAPNQPQHF.

J is TRBJ2-1 and V is TRBV6-6; 7 bases are shared with TRBD1. V shed 8 bases and J 3 bases; nucleotides not matched to a gene: 7. CDR3 length: 14 amino acids. From germline, CDR1 is MNHNY and CDR2 SVGAGI (reference sequence). The CDR3 sequence: CASASQGNYNEQFF. The CDR3 DNA reads as TGTGCCAGCGCCTCACAGGGGAACTACAATGAGCAGTTCTTC.

This clonotype was observed a handful of times. The chain joins TRBV7-9 to TRBJ1-6, with D hard to call. From germline, CDR1 is SEHNR and CDR2 FQNEAQ (reference sequence). The CDR3 is made up of 14 amino acids. V lost 7 bases to trimming and J lost 8 bases, with 15 bases between them. CDR3 in amino acids: CASNPVSPDSPLHF. The CDR3 nucleotides read TGTGCCAGCAACCCAGTCTCACCAGATTCACCCCTCCACTTT.

Remarks on this clonotype: The CDR3 does not close with the conserved phenylalanine or tryptophan, likely indicating a read error. The chain carries TRBV12-3 or TRBV12-4 and TRBJ1-2; D unresolved. Trimming stripped 7 bases from V and 7 bases from J, with 4 bases between. CDR3 size: 9 residues. Written as DNA, the CDR3 is TGTGCCAGCACCCTTGGCTACACCCTC. As protein: CASTLGYTL.

The chain has TRBV5-1 and TRBJ2-3; D remains ambiguous. Germline CDR1 SGHRS, CDR2 YFSETQ. This CDR3 has 14 amino acids. V lost 1 base to trimming and J lost 4 bases, with 10 bases between them. The CDR3 reads CASSLSKVADTQYF. The CDR3 DNA sequence: TGCGCCAGCAGCTTGTCTAAGGTGGCAGATACGCAGTATTTT.

This clonotype was counted a few times. This chain connects TRBV5-1 to TRBJ2-3; 8 positions match TRBD2. The CDR3 totals 16 residues. Germline assignment: CDR1 SGHRS and CDR2 YFSETQ. V gave up 0 bases and J gave up 4 bases; unmatched junction bases: 7. CDR3 DNA: TGCGCCAGCAGCTTGGAGGCGCGGGGGGCGGCAGATACGCAGTATTTT. Translating gives CASSLEARGAADTQYF.

This clonotype was recorded a few times. This chain links TRBV4-2 with TRBJ2-1; 7 bases match TRBD2. The CDR3 covers 16 residues. In germline, CDR1 is LGHNA, CDR2 YNFKEQ. Losses at the gene ends were 0 bases for V and 3 bases for J; bases not matched to a gene: 5. The CDR3 DNA reads as TGTGCCAGCAGCCAAGATCGAGCGGGGCTCTACAATGAGCAGTTCTTC. Translated: CASSQDRAGLYNEQFF.

V is TRBV12-2 and J is TRBJ2-1; the D call TRBD2 from the table was never checked on the DNA. TRBV12-2 is labeled a pseudogene. The CDR3 is 16 amino acids. In nucleotides, the CDR3 is TGTGCAAGTCGCTTATCTTTGGCGGAGGCCTACAATGAGCAGTTCTTC. This translates into CASRLSLAEAYNEQFF.

This clonotype was found many times. The chain has TRBV20-1 and TRBJ2-1; the match to TRBD2 covers 10 bases. V was clipped by 0 bases and J by 6 bases; unmatched bases: 5. Germline V gene data show CDR1 as DFQATT and CDR2 as SNEGSKA (reference sequence). The CDR3 sequence is 15 residues long. CDR3 amino acids: CSARDQSGGANEQFF. DNA for the CDR3: TGCAGTGCTAGAGATCAGAGCGGGGGGGCCAATGAGCAGTTCTTC.

The chain employs TRBV9 and TRBJ2-1; the match to TRBD2 covers 7 bases. CDR1 is SGDLS, CDR2 YYNGEE, per germline. The V segment lost 0 bases and the J segment 1 base; nucleotides outside the gene matches: 7. The CDR3 length is 17 residues. In DNA form, the CDR3 reads TGTGCCAGCAGCGTAGGGCGTGGCGGGGGTTCCTACAATGAGCAGTTCTTC. This encodes CASSVGRGGGSYNEQFF. Combining the CDR3 with reference TRBV9 and TRBJ2-1 gives the whole variable domain DSGVTQTPKHLITATGQRVTLRCSPRSGDLSVYWYQQSLDQGLQFLIQYYNGEERAKGNILERFSAQQFPDLHSELNLSSLELGDSALYFCASSVGRGGGSYNEQFFGPGTRLTVL.

The chain uses TRBV4-1 and TRBJ2-2; 10 bases are shared with TRBD2. This CDR3 contains 19 residues. Looked up from germline, CDR1 is MGHRA and CDR2 is YSYEKL. The ends lost 1 base at V and 5 bases at J; junction bases unmatched: 13. The CDR3 spells CASSQARAGLAVGTGELFF. The CDR3 coding sequence is TGCGCCAGCAGCCAAGCACGAGCAGGACTAGCGGTGGGAACCGGGGAGCTGTTTTTT.

This clonotype appeared many times. The rearrangement uses TRBV15 and TRBJ2-1, with 9 bases that match TRBD2. The J segment lost 8 bases and the V segment lost 3 bases, leaving 8 bases of the junction unmatched. The CDR3 is made up of 15 amino acids. Germline V gene lookup returns CDR1 LNHNV and CDR2 YYDKDF (reference sequence). CDR3 DNA: TGTGCCACCAGCAGCTTGTGGGGACTAGCCTATGAGCAGTTCTTC. Amino acids: CATSSLWGLAYEQFF.

The chain carries TRBV12-3 or TRBV12-4 and TRBJ1-3, with a possible D match to TRBD1 (5 bases). The germline V and J ends were trimmed by 10 bases and 2 bases, with 15 bases remaining between them. The CDR3 sequence is 14 residues long. The CDR3, as DNA: TGTGCCACTGGGCGGCAGGACACTGGAAACACCATATATTTT. Protein: CATGRQDTGNTIYF.

The V and J genes are TRBV7-2 and TRBJ2-7; D is perhaps TRBD2 (6 bases). CDR1 is SGHTA and CDR2 is FQGNSA in the germline V gene. V shed 6 bases and J shed 6 bases, with 15 bases lying between them. The CDR3 sequence is 13 residues long. CDR3 protein: CASSLDPGGEQYF. The CDR3 DNA reads as TGTGCCAGCAGTCTAGACCCCGGGGGCGAGCAGTACTTC.

The chain combines TRBV7-6 with TRBJ2-1; maybe TRBD2 (5 bases). The CDR3 runs to 16 residues. Germline V lookup: CDR1 SGHVS, CDR2 FNYEAQ. V dropped 4 bases and J dropped 8 bases, with 21 bases sitting between them. The CDR3 protein is CASSSSLLVGVDEQFF. The CDR3 DNA reads as TGTGCCAGCAGCTCCTCCTTACTAGTGGGTGTCGATGAGCAGTTCTTC.

This clonotype was detected a few times. Its ends do not fully match the called genes, so a read error is possible. The V gene is TRBV7-6, the J gene TRBJ1-4; the D gene is possibly TRBD1 (5 bases). In germline, CDR1 is SGHVS, CDR2 FNYEAQ. The CDR3 sequence is 15 residues long. The CDR3 DNA follows: TGTGCCAGCAGCCTAGCGACGGGGCGGGGTGAAAAACTGTTTTTT. It is translated as CASSLATGRGEKLFF.

This clonotype was found many times. The rearrangement uses TRBV3-1 and TRBJ2-6; D is ambiguous. Per germline, CDR1 LGHDT and CDR2 YNNKEL (reference sequence). V lost 6 bases and J lost 0, with 6 bases in between. The CDR3 has 14 amino acids. CDR3 in amino acids: CASSTSSGANVLTF. The CDR3 DNA follows: TGTGCCAGCAGTACCAGCTCTGGGGCCAACGTCCTGACTTTC. The full variable domain, its missing parts supplied by reference TRBV3-1 and TRBJ2-6, is DTAVSQTPKYLVTQMGNDKSIKCEQNLGHDTMYWYKQDSKKFLKIMFSYNNKELIINETVPNRFSPKSPDKAHLNLHINSLELGDSAVYFCASSTSSGANVLTFGAGSRLTVL.

This clonotype was seen a handful of times. The genes are TRBV7-8 and TRBJ1-6; 7 nucleotides line up with TRBD1. The V segment lost 0 bases and the J segment 7 bases; nucleotides outside the gene matches: 3. Germline V gives CDR1 SGHVS, CDR2 FQNEAQ. CDR3 length equals 15 residues. The CDR3 sequence: CASSLAQGVNSPLHF. The CDR3 DNA follows: TGTGCCAGCAGCTTAGCGCAGGGGGTCAATTCACCCCTCCACTTT.

This clonotype was counted a few times. The rearrangement uses TRBV20-1 and TRBJ2-5; perhaps TRBD1 as D (6 bases). This CDR3 is built from 14 residues. The germline CDR1 and CDR2 sequences are DFQATT and SNEGSKA (reference sequence). Trimming left V 6 bases short and J 2 bases short, with 16 bases between. The CDR3 coding sequence is TGCAGTGCCTCTGTCCTGGGGGCGCAAGAGACCCAGTACTTC. Translating gives CSASVLGAQETQYF.

This clonotype has a count of ten or more. The chain joins TRBV9 to TRBJ2-2; TRBD1 aligns across 8 bases. Trimming at V came to 3 bases and at J to 7 bases, leaving 2 bases not matched to a gene. Germline CDR1 and CDR2: SGDLS and YYNGEE. The CDR3 length is 13 residues. CDR3 in DNA: TGTGCCAGCAGCGCGACAGGGGTCGGGGAGCTGTTTTTT. This codes for CASSATGVGELFF.

The chain recombines TRBV11-2 with TRBJ2-3, with 10 bases matching TRBD2. Trimming at V came to 5 bases and at J to 2 bases, leaving 7 bases not matched to a gene. This CDR3 region has 16 residues. Germline-derived CDR1 and CDR2 are SGHAT and FQNNGV. CDR3 amino acids: CASSTRTSGYTDTQYF. DNA for the CDR3: TGTGCCAGCAGCACGAGGACTAGCGGTTACACAGATACGCAGTATTTT. The complete variable domain, with remaining parts taken from reference TRBV11-2 and TRBJ2-3, reads EAGVAQSPRYKIIEKRQSVAFWCNPISGHATLYWYQQILGQGPKLLIQFQNNGVVDDSQLPKDRFSAERLKGVDSTLKIQPAKLEDSAVYLCASSTRTSGYTDTQYFGPGTRLTVL.

V gene TRBV6-4 combines with J gene TRBJ2-2; a possible D gene is TRBD2 (5 bases). In germline, CDR1 is MRHNA, CDR2 SNTAGT. The CDR3 has 12 amino acids. Here the CDR3 DNA reads TGTGCGGTCGGGGATTTGACCGGGGAGCTGTTTTTT. This translates into CAVGDLTGELFF.

This chain uses TRBV6-5 with TRBJ2-7; D is undetermined. Trimming shortened V by 0 bases and J by 3 bases, and 12 bases separated the two germline ends. Per germline, CDR1 MNHEY and CDR2 SVGAGI. The length of the CDR3 is 15 residues. CDR3 region: CASSYSTGPVYEQYF. CDR3 bases: TGTGCCAGCAGTTACTCGACGGGCCCGGTCTACGAGCAGTACTTC.

At least ten counts were recorded for this clonotype. V is TRBV5-1 and J is TRBJ1-2, with D possibly TRBD1 on 5 matching bases. V shed 3 bases and J shed 7 bases, with 13 bases lying between them. CDR3 length equals 13 residues. Germline-derived CDR1 and CDR2 are SGHRS and YFSETQ. The CDR3 reads CASSSGRDPGYTF. CDR3 DNA: TGCGCCAGCAGCTCCGGCAGGGATCCTGGCTACACCTTC.

This clonotype was observed a handful of times. This chain uses TRBV5-1 with TRBJ2-1; possible D gene TRBD2, 5 bases. CDR1 and CDR2 from the germline V gene are SGHRS and YFSETQ. V dropped 2 bases and J dropped 1 base, with 10 bases sitting between them. CDR3 length: 15 residues. CDR3 loop: CASSFLDFSYNEQFF. CDR3 nucleotide sequence: TGCGCCAGCAGCTTCCTGGACTTTTCCTACAATGAGCAGTTCTTC.

The chain combines TRBV5-1 with TRBJ1-2; tentative D call: TRBD1 (5 bases). The CDR3 has 16 residues. The germline V gene encodes CDR1 SGHRS and CDR2 YFSETQ. Deletions cut 4 bases from V and 2 bases from J, with 18 bases between. CDR3 sequence (DNA): TGCGCCAGCAGCCTCAGCGCGGGACGGAACAACTATGGCTACACCTTC. Translation: CASSLSAGRNNYGYTF.

The sample holds a few counts of this clonotype. The genes are TRBV6-5 and TRBJ2-5; a weak D match, TRBD2 (5 bases). Trimming stripped 6 bases from V and 4 bases from J, with 18 bases between. Germline lookup yields CDR1 MNHEY and CDR2 SVGAGI. The CDR3 runs to 15 residues. The CDR3 sequence: CASSRTTRGGETQYF. The CDR3 DNA reads TGTGCCAGCAGCCGGACGACCCGGGGTGGAGAGACCCAGTACTTC.